Listed below are T cell receptor beta chains from one sample, sequenced in a study of OX40 agonist ivuxolimab in advanced cancers. Some clones are missing from TCRdb's copy, which holds only in-frame ones; the method was immunoSEQ multiplex PCR. This table has 60,000 to 80,000 clones, roughly 88% appearing once. The sample here was CD4+ or CD8+ T cells sorted from blood, taken in a trial of the OX40 agonist ivuxolimab. These receptors all stem from an adult with an advanced solid tumor such as melanoma, head and neck, liver or kidney cancer. Each CDR3 is given with its conserved first and last residue.

>TRBJ1-6|TRBV29-1
CSVEEGGQGNSPLHF
>TRBJ1-6|TRBV28
CASSLRTGGYNSPLHF
>TRBJ1-1|TRBV6-6
CASSFRREGTEAFF
>TRBJ2-1|TRBV11-2
CASSPTGYNEQFF
>TRBJ2-1|TRBV5-1
CASSFAGGTWDEQFF
>TRBJ1-6|TRBV30
CAWNGQENSPLHF
>TRBJ1-2|TRBV20-1
CSAIGRDGYTF
>TRBJ2-5|TRBV6-5
CASSYDYGETQYF
>TRBJ2-5|TRBV9
CASTPRAGGLFSPQYF
>TRBJ2-3|TRBV15
CATSRDSLSTDTQYF
>TRBJ1-5|TRBV4-2
CASSQDRNNQPQHF
>TRBJ1-1|TRBV14
CASNRDRNTEAFF
>TRBJ2-3|TRBV19
CASRRTGTDTQYF
>TRBJ1-5|TRBV25-1
CASRRDSNQPQHF
>TRBJ2-5|TRBV7-2
CASSSRQGGETQYF